What follows describes a single TCR beta chain. As yet, its antigen is unknown. Genomic DNA belonging to each subset was distributed in equal measure over several immunoSEQ plates. Libraries were prepared by immunoSEQ multiplex PCR; TCRdb keeps only in-frame clonotypes and omits some of them. The data contain some 2 million clones, about 95% of them singletons. These data come from a study of shared clonotypes between healthy human individuals. Study outcomes and limitations: Inspection by rarefaction showed sorted-subset sequencing to be incomplete despite large depth.

Trimming left V 1 base short and J 8 bases short, with 12 bases between. The V gene's germline CDR1 is SGHDN and CDR2 FVKESK. The CDR3 is 13 residues long. Naive CD8 cells comprised CD45RO-negative, CCR7-positively selected cells, excluding terminally differentiated effector memory CD45RA+ cells. HIV-negative, healthy adults without recent acute infections or vaccinations were the donors. The study drew all its donors from Caucasian adults living in Nashville, Tennessee. The material sequenced was naive CD8+ T cells sorted from blood. The clonotype originates from a man in his late teens or twenties in good health. This chain joins TRBV14 and TRBJ2-7, with D uncertain. CDR3 region: CASSQAGQFKQYF. Here the CDR3 DNA reads TGTGCCAGCAGCCAAGCGGGTCAGTTCAAGCAGTACTTC.